This TCR beta chain was documented in a study of T cells in localized non-small cell lung cancer. Unmatched junction bases numbered 4, after V lost 5 bases and J lost 0 bases. The CDR3 spans 14 residues. Looked up from germline, CDR1 is SNHLY and CDR2 is FYNNEI. About this clone itself: The antigen is unknown.

Study-level points and caveats: Without multi-region sequencing, intratumor heterogeneity could not be excluded. Paired adjacent lung recovered a median roughly 54 of the top 100 tumor clones. Uninvolved adjacent lung showed the highest T cell clonality, exceeding tumor.

Libraries were prepared by immunoSEQ multiplex PCR; TCRdb keeps only in-frame clonotypes and omits some of them. The sample yields about 82,000 clones, around three quarters seen once. The sequence was collected from a man aged 40 to 70 with stage II squamous cell lung carcinoma. The material sequenced was PBMCs, taken before any cancer treatment. This chain joins TRBV2 and TRBJ2-7, with TRBD1 identical over 7 bases. In DNA, the CDR3 is TGTGCCAGCAGTCCTTGGACAGGCTCCTACGAGCAGTACTTC. As protein: CASSPWTGSYEQYF.